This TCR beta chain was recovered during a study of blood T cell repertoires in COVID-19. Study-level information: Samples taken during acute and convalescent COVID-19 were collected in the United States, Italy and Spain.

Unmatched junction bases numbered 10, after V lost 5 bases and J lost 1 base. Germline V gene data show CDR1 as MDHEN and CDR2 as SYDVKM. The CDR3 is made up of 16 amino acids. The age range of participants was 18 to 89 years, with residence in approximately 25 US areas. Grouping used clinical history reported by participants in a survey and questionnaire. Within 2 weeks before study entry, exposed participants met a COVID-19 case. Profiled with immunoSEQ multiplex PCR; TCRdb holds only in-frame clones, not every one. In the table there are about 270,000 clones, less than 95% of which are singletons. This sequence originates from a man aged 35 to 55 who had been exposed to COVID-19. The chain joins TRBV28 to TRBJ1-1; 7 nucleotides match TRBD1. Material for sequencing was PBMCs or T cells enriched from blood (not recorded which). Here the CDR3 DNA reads TGTGCCAGCAGTCTTACAGGGGCCAACGGGAACACTGAAGCTTTCTTT. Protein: CASSLTGANGNTEAFF.